This T cell receptor beta chain was documented in a study of control samples from healthy donors and cancer patients. Sequenced by immunoSEQ multiplex PCR; TCRdb stores in-frame clones only, minus some. This sample has about 96,000 clones; 90% to 95% occur once, and the top ten carry more than 7%. V lost 1 base and J lost 0, with 6 bases in between. Germline V lookup: CDR1 LGHNA, CDR2 YNFKEQ. The CDR3 is 14 amino acids. This TCR was sampled from a man aged 18 to 30 in good health. Sequencing was carried out using blood. The rearrangement uses TRBV4-2 and TRBJ1-1, with unresolved D. CDR3: CASSQGTVNTEAFF. The CDR3 DNA sequence: TGTGCCAGCAGCCAAGGGACGGTGAACACTGAAGCTTTCTTT.